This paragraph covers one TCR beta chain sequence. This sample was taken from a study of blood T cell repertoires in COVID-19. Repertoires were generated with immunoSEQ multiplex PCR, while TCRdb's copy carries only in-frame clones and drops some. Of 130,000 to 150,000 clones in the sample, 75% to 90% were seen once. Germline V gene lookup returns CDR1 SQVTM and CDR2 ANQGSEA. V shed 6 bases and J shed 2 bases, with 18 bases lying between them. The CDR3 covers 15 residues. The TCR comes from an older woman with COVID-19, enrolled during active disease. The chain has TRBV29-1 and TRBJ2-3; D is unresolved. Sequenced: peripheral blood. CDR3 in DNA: TGCAGCGTGGCGGTTTTGCTCACCCTCACAGATACGCAGTATTTT. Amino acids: CSVAVLLTLTDTQYF.